One and the same sample provided the 17 T cell receptor beta chains below, sequenced in a study of T cells expressing NK-cell markers. TCRdb reanalyzed the 5' RACE reads and collapses them to one entry per CDR3 protein, without DNA. This listing includes 300,000 to 450,000 distinct CDR3 sequences. The sequenced sample consisted of blood T cells: a sorted CD56 or NKG2C T cell subset, CD4+ or CD8+ T cells, or bulk PBMC T cells (not recorded which). All receptors come from a man aged 18 to 69 in good health.

The V call is TRBV5-1, the J call TRBJ2-7; as DNA is missing, the TRBD2 call by TCRdb cannot be tested. Per the germline V gene, CDR1 is SGHRS and CDR2 is YFSETQ. The CDR3 consists of 13 residues. CDR3 in amino acids: CASYRLAGDEQYF.

J is TRBJ2-2 and V is TRBV18. The CDR3 has 14 amino acids. The germline V gene encodes CDR1 KGHSH and CDR2 LQKENI. This CDR3 is CASSPPAQDGELFF.

The chain has TRBV5-1 and TRBJ2-7; TCRdb returns TRBD1, unconfirmable since there is no DNA. Germline V lookup: CDR1 SGHRS, CDR2 YFSETQ. The CDR3 runs 16 residues. The CDR3 loop reads CASSLEHQVQGYEQYF.

The V and J genes are TRBV3-1 and TRBJ1-2; TCRdb reports TRBD1, a call that lacks DNA to check it against. CDR1 is LGHDT, CDR2 YNNKEL, per germline (reference sequence). The CDR3 contains 15 residues. The CDR3 loop reads CASSLRDRGLYGYTF.

The chain's CDR3 is CASTRGRRTEAFF. The V call is TRBV6-1, the J call TRBJ1-1; TCRdb's D gene call, TRBD1, goes unchecked for lack of DNA. CDR1 and CDR2 from the germline V gene are MNHNS and SASEGT. The CDR3 has 13 residues.

This chain links TRBV20-1 with TRBJ2-3; TCRdb proposes TRBD1, but this gene call is untestable without DNA. Germline lookup yields CDR1 DFQATT and CDR2 SNEGSKA (reference sequence). The CDR3 runs to 19 residues. CDR3 amino acids: CSARDPLSRKSDSTDTQYF.

The chain has TRBV18 and TRBJ1-1. The CDR3 runs to 13 residues. The V gene's germline CDR1 is KGHSH and CDR2 LQKENI. The CDR3 sequence: CASSEGINTEAFF.

The rearrangement uses TRBV11-2 and TRBJ2-2; TCRdb's D call, TRBD2, is unchecked because there is no DNA. This CDR3 has 14 amino acids. Germline CDR1 and CDR2: SGHAT and FQNNGV. The CDR3: CASRGLLNTGELFF.

The V and J genes are TRBV7-6 and TRBJ2-3. The CDR3 is made up of 14 amino acids. The germline V gene encodes CDR1 SGHVS and CDR2 FNYEAQ. This chain's CDR3 is CASSPTGSTDTQYF.

V and J are TRBV11-2 and TRBJ1-6; the D call of TRBD1 rests on TCRdb alone, since no DNA is present to check it. CDR3 length: 16 amino acids. Germline V gives CDR1 SGHAT, CDR2 FQNNGV. This CDR3 is CASTLDRVEKNSPLHF.

The chain uses TRBV15 and TRBJ1-2. The CDR3 contains 13 residues. Germline V gene data show CDR1 as LNHNV and CDR2 as YYDKDF (reference sequence). The CDR3 sequence: CATSTTENYGYTF.

This chain joins TRBV28 and TRBJ1-5; absent DNA, TCRdb's TRBD1 call cannot be checked. CDR3 length equals 16 residues. The germline gives CDR1 MDHEN, CDR2 SYDVKM. CDR3 loop: CASSSHERGGNQPQHF.

The rearrangement links TRBV5-6 to TRBJ2-7; TCRdb's D gene call, TRBD1, goes unchecked for lack of DNA. CDR1 and CDR2 (germline): SGHDT, YYEEEE. The CDR3 length is 15 residues. The CDR3 loop reads CASSPLGGGPIEQYF.

V gene TRBV11-2 combines with J gene TRBJ2-7; the D gene TCRdb calls, TRBD1, cannot be checked with no DNA. CDR1 is SGHAT and CDR2 is FQNNGV in the germline V gene. The CDR3 extends over 13 amino acids. CDR3 region: CASRRTGADEQYF.

V and J are TRBV5-6 and TRBJ2-3; TCRdb gives TRBD1 as the D gene, but with no DNA this cannot be confirmed. This CDR3 is built from 15 residues. From germline, CDR1 is SGHDT and CDR2 YYEEEE. The CDR3 here is CASSEGQTSTDTQYF.

CDR3 residues: CASSQVPINSPLHF. V usage is TRBV4-2 and J usage is TRBJ1-6. Looked up from germline, CDR1 is LGHNA and CDR2 is YNFKEQ. There are 14 residues in the CDR3.

The rearrangement uses TRBV6-1 and TRBJ1-5. CDR3 length: 14 residues. Germline V gene data show CDR1 as MNHNS and CDR2 as SASEGT. The CDR3: CASSERDSNQPQHF.